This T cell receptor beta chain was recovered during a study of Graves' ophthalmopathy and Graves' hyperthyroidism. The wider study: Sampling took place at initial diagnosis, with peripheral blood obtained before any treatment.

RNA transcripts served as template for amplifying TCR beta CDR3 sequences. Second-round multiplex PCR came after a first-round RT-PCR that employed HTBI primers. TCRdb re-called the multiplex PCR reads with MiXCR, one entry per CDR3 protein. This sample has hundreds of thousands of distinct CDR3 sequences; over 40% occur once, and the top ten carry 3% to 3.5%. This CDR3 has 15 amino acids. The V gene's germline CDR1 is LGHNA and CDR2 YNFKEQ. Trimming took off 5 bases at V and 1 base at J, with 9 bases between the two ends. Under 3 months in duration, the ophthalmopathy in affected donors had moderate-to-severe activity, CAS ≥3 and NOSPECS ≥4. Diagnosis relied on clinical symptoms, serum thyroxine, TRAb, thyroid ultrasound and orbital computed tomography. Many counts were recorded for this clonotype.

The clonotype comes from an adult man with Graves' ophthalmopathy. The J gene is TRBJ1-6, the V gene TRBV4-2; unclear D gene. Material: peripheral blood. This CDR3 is CASSVKGSYNSPLHF. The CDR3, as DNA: TGTGCCAGCAGCGTTAAGGGTTCCTATAATTCACCCCTCCACTTT.